The present T cell receptor beta chain was sequenced within a study of blood T cell repertoires in COVID-19. Background on the study: Samples taken during acute and convalescent COVID-19 were collected in the United States, Italy and Spain. Sources were T cells, B-cell-depleted T cells, or PBMCs; the material itself was cDNA or gDNA.

This CDR3 is built from 14 residues. Germline trimming cut 4 bases from V and 7 bases from J; bases unmatched to any gene: 6. CDR1 is LNHDA, CDR2 SQIVND, per germline (reference sequence). In the original workflow: Estimation of nucleated cell counts relied on the amplification of reference gene primers. Profiled with immunoSEQ multiplex PCR; TCRdb holds only in-frame clones, not every one. V, J and clone size are those of that table, while D and trimming were read from the DNA. The table has about 130,000 clones, about 83% seen once. The sample was peripheral blood. The chain couples TRBV19 to TRBJ2-1, with 8 bases lining up with TRBD2. The sequence was collected from a human donor in a cohort sampled during active COVID-19. CDR3 nucleotides: TGTGCCAGTAGTAGTCAAGCGGGAGTAAATGAGCAGTTCTTC. Translation: CASSSQAGVNEQFF.